Below, 8 T cell receptor beta chains from the same sample are listed, as sequenced in a study of blood T cell repertoires in COVID-19. Some clones are missing from TCRdb's copy, which holds only in-frame ones; the method was immunoSEQ multiplex PCR. The profile shows about 130,000 clones, 75% to 90% of them singletons. Sequencing input: peripheral blood. The receptors shown here come from a human donor in a cohort sampled during active COVID-19.

This clone was recorded once. The genes are TRBV19 and TRBJ1-5; TRBD1 matches 7 bases. V dropped 7 bases and J dropped 6; count of bases not matched to a gene: 6. This CDR3 has 13 residues. Looked up from germline, CDR1 is LNHDA and CDR2 is SQIVND (reference sequence). The CDR3 nucleotides read TGTGCCAGTACTTTACAGGGGACTCAGCCCCAGCATTTT. Its protein product is CASTLQGTQPQHF.

This clone was observed a few times. V is TRBV19 and J is TRBJ2-7, with 9 bases aligning to TRBD2. V lost 6 bases to trimming and J lost 6 bases; unmatched junction nucleotides: 12. Germline V gene lookup returns CDR1 LNHDA and CDR2 SQIVND (reference sequence). The CDR3 has 15 amino acids. CDR3 sequence (DNA): TGTGCCAGTAGAGGCCTAGCGGGGACCACCGGCGAGCAGTACTTC. It translates to CASRGLAGTTGEQYF.

The rearrangement uses TRBV6-2 or TRBV6-3 and TRBJ2-7, with D unclear. Germline V lookup: CDR1 MNHEY, CDR2 SVGEGT. The CDR3 runs 14 residues. Trimming stripped 4 bases from V and 3 bases from J, with 13 bases between. DNA for the CDR3: TGTGCCAGCAGTTCCTCGTTAGTTGTCTACGAGCAGTACTTC. As protein: CASSSSLVVYEQYF.

This chain links TRBV4-3 with TRBJ1-4; 10 nucleotides agree with TRBD1. J was trimmed by 8 bases and V by 5 bases; bases with no gene match: 8. The germline V gene encodes CDR1 LGHNA and CDR2 YSLEER. CDR3 length equals 15 residues. CDR3 region: CASSGPDRGREKLFF. CDR3 nucleotide sequence: TGCGCCAGCAGCGGGCCGGACAGGGGGAGGGAAAAACTGTTTTTT.

V and J are TRBV7-8 and TRBJ1-1; 8 bases align to TRBD1. Germline trimming cut 1 base from V and 5 bases from J; bases unmatched to any gene: 12. The CDR3 has 17 residues. Germline CDR1 SGHVS, CDR2 FQNEAQ. The CDR3, as DNA: TGTGCCAGCAGCTTAGTGGCAGGGGGCGCCCAGGGAACTGAAGCTTTCTTT. It is translated as CASSLVAGGAQGTEAFF.

This chain joins TRBV5-1 and TRBJ2-1; 9 bases line up with TRBD1. Germline V gives CDR1 SGHRS, CDR2 YFSETQ. This CDR3 region has 15 residues. With 3 bases clipped from V and 4 bases from J, the junction kept 5 bases outside the gene matches. The CDR3 sequence: CASSSPGQGYNEQFF. The CDR3 nucleotides are TGCGCCAGCAGCTCCCCGGGACAGGGATACAATGAGCAGTTCTTC. The entire variable domain, with the rest obtained from reference TRBV5-1 and TRBJ2-1, is as follows: KAGVTQTPRYLIKTRGQQVTLSCSPISGHRSVSWYQQTPGQGLQFLFEYFSETQRNKGNFPGRFSGRQFSNSRSEMNVSTLELGDSALYLCASSSPGQGYNEQFFGPGTRLTVL.

This chain uses TRBV7-9 with TRBJ2-3; D uncertain. This CDR3 comprises 12 residues. The V end lost 3 bases, the J end lost 2 bases, and 3 bases lay between the germline ends. The V gene's germline CDR1 is SEHNR and CDR2 FQNEAQ (reference sequence). For the CDR3, the DNA is TGTGCCAGCAGCTTCCACACAGATACGCAGTATTTT. The encoded protein is CASSFHTDTQYF.

This clone showed up just a few times. The chain couples TRBV6-2 or TRBV6-3 to TRBJ2-7; D gene uncertain. This CDR3 region has 11 residues. Germline V gene data show CDR1 as MNHEY and CDR2 as SVGEGT. The V and J ends lost 4 bases and 2 bases respectively, with 3 bases between them. CDR3 coding DNA: TGTGCCAGCAGTTTCGCCTACGAGCAGTACTTC. Translating gives CASSFAYEQYF.